This T cell receptor (beta chain) was recorded in a study of blood T cell repertoires in COVID-19. On the study more broadly: The study drew acute and convalescent COVID-19 samples from the United States, Italy and Spain. From T cells, B-cell-depleted T cells, or PBMCs came the material, which was cDNA or gDNA.

Original methodology: Scientists estimated how many nucleated cells there were by amplifying reference gene primers. Assay: immunoSEQ multiplex PCR; the TCRdb copy retains only in-frame clones and omits some. V and J calls and clone size are as listed in that table; D and trimming were resolved from the DNA. Among approximately 300,000 clones listed, over 75% were seen once. This CDR3 region has 12 residues. V dropped 3 bases and J dropped 13 bases, with 13 bases sitting between them. In germline, CDR1 is MRHNA, CDR2 SNTAGT. Sequencing was carried out using peripheral blood. The chain employs TRBV6-4 and TRBJ2-1; a possible D gene is TRBD2 (7 bases). The TCR sequence derives from a man in his fifties or sixties with active or convalescent COVID-19. The CDR3 DNA follows: TGTGCCAGCAGTGAAGGGGGGGATTCTCAGTTCTTC. It encodes CASSEGGDSQFF.